These 22 T cell receptor beta chains were sequenced from one sample in a study of T cell responses to AZD1222 COVID-19 vaccine. Clones were sequenced by immunoSEQ multiplex PCR, and TCRdb holds only the in-frame ones, with some missing. The sample lists over 150,000 clones, around nine tenths occurring once. The sequencing used peripheral blood, collected 28 days after the second AZD1222 dose. The receptors here all came from an adult who received the AZD1222 COVID-19 vaccine.

The rearrangement joins TRBV7-2 to TRBJ1-3; D gene uncertain. V dropped 5 bases and J dropped 1 base, with 12 bases sitting between them. In germline, CDR1 is SGHTA, CDR2 FQGNSA. CDR3 length: 15 amino acids. CDR3 sequence (DNA): TGTGCCAGCAGCCCCGAGGGCGGATCTGGAAACACCATATATTTT. This gives the protein CASSPEGGSGNTIYF.

The chain has TRBV6-6 and TRBJ2-1, with 8 bases aligning to TRBD1. This CDR3 has 14 amino acids. Germline lookup yields CDR1 MNHNY and CDR2 SVGAGI (reference sequence). J lost 5 bases, V lost 5 bases, and 5 bases had no gene match. CDR3 in amino acids: CASSRTGIDNEQFF. CDR3 nucleotide sequence: TGTGCCAGCAGTCGGACAGGGATCGACAATGAGCAGTTCTTC.

The V gene is TRBV18, the J gene TRBJ1-2; TRBD1 aligns across 7 bases. The germline CDR1 and CDR2 sequences are KGHSH and LQKENI. Losses at the gene ends were 1 base for V and 0 bases for J; bases not matched to a gene: 17. The CDR3 covers 20 residues. CDR3 DNA sequence: TGTGCCAGCTCACCACTAGTCTCGGGTGTCCGGGACAGCGCTAACTATGGCTACACCTTC. Its translation is CASSPLVSGVRDSANYGYTF.

This chain links TRBV14 with TRBJ2-7; 7 bases map to TRBD1. The CDR3 runs to 15 residues. V lost 0 bases, J lost 2 bases, and 4 bases stayed unmatched. Germline-derived CDR1 and CDR2 are SGHDN and FVKESK. In DNA, the CDR3 is TGTGCCAGCAGCCAAGAGACGGACAGGACCTACGAGCAGTACTTC. Encoded protein: CASSQETDRTYEQYF. The complete variable domain, with remaining parts taken from reference TRBV14 and TRBJ2-7, reads EAGVTQFPSHSVIEKGQTVTLRCDPISGHDNLYWYRRVMGKEIKFLLHFVKESKQDESGMPNNRFLAERTGGTYSTLKVQPAELEDSGVYFCASSQETDRTYEQYFGPGTRLTVT.

This chain links TRBV5-1 with TRBJ1-1; D is uncertain. V shed 2 bases and J shed 8 bases, with 13 bases lying between them. Per the germline V gene, CDR1 is SGHRS and CDR2 is YFSETQ. The CDR3 spans 13 residues. The CDR3 spells CASSLEAPTEAFF. CDR3 sequence (DNA): TGCGCCAGCAGCTTAGAAGCTCCTACAGAAGCTTTCTTT.

The chain couples TRBV18 to TRBJ1-1; TRBD1 matches 7 bases. CDR3 size: 16 residues. The germline gives CDR1 KGHSH, CDR2 LQKENI. V lost 3 bases and J lost 0; bases outside the gene matches: 7. The DNA of the CDR3 is TGTGCCAGCTCACCCGGGACAGCGTCAATGAACACTGAAGCTTTCTTT. Amino acid sequence: CASSPGTASMNTEAFF. Supplemented by reference TRBV18 and TRBJ1-1, the full variable domain reads NAGVMQNPRHLVRRRGQEARLRCSPMKGHSHVYWYRQLPEEGLKFMVYLQKENIIDESGMPKERFSAEFPKEGPSILRIQQVVRGDSAAYFCASSPGTASMNTEAFFGQGTRLTVV.

The chain employs TRBV3-1 (or the pseudogene TRBV3-2) and TRBJ2-4; 8 positions agree with TRBD2. With V trimmed by 4 bases and J by 6 bases, 11 bases remained unmatched. From germline, CDR1 is LGHDT and CDR2 YNNKEL (reference sequence). The length of the CDR3 is 16 residues. CDR3 loop: CASSPYTGGALNIQYF. The CDR3 DNA reads as TGTGCCAGCAGCCCCTATACCGGGGGGGCTTTAAACATTCAGTACTTC.

For this clone: The same CDR3 also results from other DNA sequences found in this sample. The chain employs TRBV18 and TRBJ1-1; D may be TRBD1 (5 bases). The CDR3 is 13 amino acids. Trimming removed 5 bases from V and 1 base from J, with 8 bases in between. In germline, CDR1 is KGHSH, CDR2 LQKENI. In nucleotides, the CDR3 is TGTGCCAGCTCAGGACAATCGAACACTGAAGCTTTCTTT. Encoded protein: CASSGQSNTEAFF.

The chain is built from TRBV6-6 and TRBJ1-2; no clear D. Germline lookup yields CDR1 MNHNY and CDR2 SVGAGI (reference sequence). Trimming took 7 bases from V and 4 from J, leaving 13 bases between them. The CDR3 runs 13 residues. The CDR3 DNA follows: TGTGCCAGCATCTCGGACGAGGTCTATGGCTACACCTTC. Translation: CASISDEVYGYTF.

This chain links TRBV6-5 with TRBJ2-7; 12 bases map to TRBD1. The V gene end was trimmed by 5 bases and the J gene end by 3 bases; junction bases not matched to a gene: 5. The CDR3 runs to 15 residues. Germline V gene lookup returns CDR1 MNHEY and CDR2 SVGAGI. The CDR3 region has the DNA TGTGCCAGCAGTAGCCGGGACAGGGGGCACTACGAGCAGTACTTC. This codes for CASSSRDRGHYEQYF.

This chain uses TRBV12-3 or TRBV12-4 with TRBJ1-2; maybe TRBD1 (5 bases). The length of the CDR3 is 12 residues. Trimming removed 6 bases from V and 3 bases from J, with 8 bases in between. In nucleotides, the CDR3 is TGTGCCAGCAGCCAAGGGGACTATGGCTACACCTTC. It codes for CASSQGDYGYTF.

This clone was found once. DNA of the CDR3: TGTGCCAGCAGCTTCCCCTTAGCGGGGGCCACAGATACGCAGTATTTT. It specifies CASSFPLAGATDTQYF. The rearrangement joins TRBV7-2 to TRBJ2-3, with 9 bases matching TRBD2. Germline lookup yields CDR1 SGHTA and CDR2 FQGNSA. The CDR3 contains 16 residues. Germline trimming cut 3 bases from V and 2 bases from J; bases unmatched to any gene: 6.

This rearrangement joins TRBV3-1 (or the pseudogene TRBV3-2) to TRBJ1-2, with D tentatively TRBD1 (5 bases). CDR1 and CDR2 (germline): LGHDT, YNNKEL (reference sequence). Trimming left V 1 base short and J 2 bases short, with 20 bases between. The length of the CDR3 is 18 residues. CDR3 in amino acids: CASSQGILPGTINYGYTF. In DNA, the CDR3 is TGTGCCAGCAGCCAAGGAATTTTACCCGGGACCATCAACTATGGCTACACCTTC.

The chain joins TRBV3-1 (or the pseudogene TRBV3-2) to TRBJ1-5, with TRBD1 as a possible D gene (5 bases). The CDR3 spans 14 residues. The germline V gene encodes CDR1 LGHDT and CDR2 YNNKEL (reference sequence). CDR3 region: CKGYLESSNQPQHF. The CDR3 bases are TGTAAGGGGTATTTGGAGTCTAGCAATCAGCCCCAGCATTTT.

This clone occurred once. The V gene is TRBV27, the J gene TRBJ1-1; 8 bases match TRBD1. With 4 bases clipped from V and 5 bases from J, the junction kept 12 bases outside the gene matches. The CDR3 has 16 residues. The V gene's germline CDR1 is MNHEY and CDR2 SMNVEV (reference sequence). The CDR3 nucleotides are TGTGCCAGCAGTTCCTTGACAGGGGCTATTGGAACTGAAGCTTTCTTT. This encodes CASSSLTGAIGTEAFF.

The CDR3 region has the DNA TGTGCCAGCAGTTACGCGGGGGTTCAAACTGAAGCTTTCTTT. This translates into CASSYAGVQTEAFF. This chain links TRBV6-5 with TRBJ1-1; perhaps TRBD1 as D (5 bases). The CDR3 runs to 14 residues. Germline V gene data show CDR1 as MNHEY and CDR2 as SVGAGI. Deletions cut 2 bases from V and 5 bases from J, with 12 bases between.

This chain joins TRBV6-6 and TRBJ1-1; D possibly corresponds to TRBD1 (6 bases). This CDR3 is built from 16 residues. CDR1 is MNHNY, CDR2 SVGAGI, per germline (reference sequence). Trimming left V 0 bases short and J 6 bases short, with 17 bases between. The CDR3: CASSYSSSRGGSEAFF. In DNA, the CDR3 is TGTGCCAGCAGTTACTCTTCTTCAAGGGGGGGTTCTGAAGCTTTCTTT.

The chain's CDR3 is CSATEGHGNTIYF. The CDR3 region has the DNA TGCAGCGCAACCGAGGGGCATGGAAACACCATATATTTT. The gene calls are TRBV29-1 and TRBJ1-3, with D possibly matching TRBD1 (5 bases). The germline CDR1 and CDR2 sequences are SQVTM and ANQGSEA. Trimming removed 7 bases from V and 3 bases from J, with 13 bases in between. This CDR3 contains 13 residues.

The V call is TRBV19, the J call TRBJ1-3; no definite D call. Trimming cost V 3 bases and J 0 bases, with 6 bases left between them. CDR3 length: 14 residues. Germline-derived CDR1 and CDR2 are LNHDA and SQIVND (reference sequence). The CDR3 coding sequence is TGTGCCAGTAGTATTAGGATCTCTGGAAACACCATATATTTT. It yields the protein CASSIRISGNTIYF.

The chain combines TRBV7-9 with TRBJ2-7; D remains unclear. The V end lost 3 bases, the J end lost 2 bases, and 5 bases lay between the germline ends. From germline, CDR1 is SEHNR and CDR2 FQNEAQ (reference sequence). This CDR3 has 12 residues. CDR3 loop: CASSFPTYEQYF. The CDR3 DNA reads as TGTGCCAGCAGCTTTCCCACCTACGAGCAGTACTTC.

V is TRBV7-6 and J is TRBJ2-5, with 13 bases lining up with TRBD2. V lost 5 bases and J lost 5; bases outside the gene matches: 11. This CDR3 spans 17 amino acids. Germline values: CDR1 SGHVS, CDR2 FNYEAQ. This CDR3 reads CASSTSGTSGVLETQYF. CDR3 coding DNA: TGTGCCAGCAGCACCTCCGGGACTAGCGGGGTCTTGGAGACCCAGTACTTC.

The gene calls are TRBV7-2 and TRBJ1-1; 11 bases are a match to TRBD1. The CDR3 covers 16 residues. The trim removed 5 bases at V and 4 bases at J, leaving 9 bases unmatched. Germline V gives CDR1 SGHTA, CDR2 FQGNSA. This chain's CDR3 is CASSTRTGGRGTEAFF. In nucleotides, the CDR3 is TGTGCCAGCAGCACTAGGACAGGGGGCAGAGGCACTGAAGCTTTCTTT.